The 20 T cell receptor beta chains below all came from one sample that was sequenced in a study of cytomegalovirus exposure and HLA in healthy donors. It was with 60 Vbeta and 13 Jbeta primers that the PCR ran. Sequencing used immunoSEQ multiplex PCR; TCRdb keeps in-frame clones, though not all of them. The sample's table shows roughly 150,000 clones. The sample taken for sequencing was PBMCs. These TCRs come from a woman aged 50 to 65 in good health and CMV-seronegative.

In regard to this clone: A junction boundary mismatches the germline segment, possibly from a read error. This rearrangement joins TRBV5-1 to TRBJ2-3, with 8 nucleotides matching TRBD1. The CDR3 extends over 16 amino acids. The germline CDR1 and CDR2 sequences are SGHRS and YFSETQ. CDR3 amino acids: CASSSRPGTGTDTQYF. The DNA for the CDR3 is TGCGCCAGCAGCTCACGTCCCGGGACAGGCACGGATACGCAGTATTTT.

The V and J genes are TRBV4-1 and TRBJ2-5; 8 positions agree with TRBD1. Germline-derived CDR1 and CDR2 are MGHRA and YSYEKL. V lost 1 base and J lost 3; bases outside the gene matches: 10. The CDR3 has 17 amino acids. The CDR3 region is CASSQAAGNRGKETQYF. The CDR3 coding sequence is TGCGCCAGCAGCCAAGCGGCTGGAAACAGGGGGAAAGAGACCCAGTACTTC.

This sequence joins TRBV4-2 and TRBJ2-2, with TRBD1 matching 7 bases. Trimming at V came to 0 bases and at J to 4 bases, leaving 14 bases not matched to a gene. The CDR3 extends over 19 amino acids. Germline V lookup: CDR1 LGHNA, CDR2 YNFKEQ. CDR3: CASSQEIAPDRVTTGELFF. Written as DNA, the CDR3 is TGTGCCAGCAGCCAAGAAATCGCCCCCGACAGGGTGACCACCGGGGAGCTGTTTTTT.

V is TRBV4-2 and J is TRBJ1-5; D may be TRBD1 (6 bases). Trimming took off 4 bases at V and 6 bases at J, with 19 bases between the two ends. The CDR3 length is 16 residues. The V gene's germline CDR1 is LGHNA and CDR2 YNFKEQ. CDR3 loop: CASSLLTGGRGQPQHF. The CDR3 DNA is TGTGCCAGCAGCCTTTTGACAGGTGGGAGAGGTCAGCCCCAGCATTTT.

The chain links TRBV5-1 to TRBJ2-5, with 9 bases aligning to TRBD1. The end of the DNA is better explained by TRBJ2-7, so the J call may be wrong. This CDR3 spans 14 amino acids. Germline CDR1 reads SGHRS; CDR2 reads YFSETQ. CDR3 DNA: TGCGCCAGCAGCTGGGACAGGGCCGCCTACGAGCAGTACTTC. This sequence encodes CASSWDRAAYEQYF.

The chain has TRBV27 and TRBJ1-1; 8 bases fit TRBD1. In germline, CDR1 is MNHEY, CDR2 SMNVEV (reference sequence). The CDR3 spans 14 residues. J was trimmed by 8 bases and V by 1 base; bases with no gene match: 6. The CDR3 sequence is CASSLLDRVGEAFF. Here the CDR3 DNA reads TGTGCCAGCAGTTTATTGGACAGGGTGGGGGAAGCTTTCTTT.

In regard to this clone: The same CDR3 is also encoded by other DNA sequences in this sample. The chain is built from TRBV6-1 and TRBJ1-5, with D possibly matching TRBD1 (6 bases). CDR1 MNHNS and CDR2 SASEGT come from the germline V gene. V was cut by 3 bases and J by 3 bases, with 12 bases left in between. The CDR3 runs to 15 residues. CDR3 loop: CASSEETGTNQPQHF. Written as DNA, the CDR3 is TGTGCCAGCAGTGAGGAGACAGGCACCAATCAGCCCCAGCATTTT.

J is TRBJ1-3 and V is TRBV19; the D gene is possibly TRBD1 (6 bases). There are 16 residues in the CDR3. V was cut by 5 bases and J by 5 bases, with 19 bases left in between. Germline lookup yields CDR1 LNHDA and CDR2 SQIVND (reference sequence). As DNA, the CDR3 is TGTGCCAGTAGTCGGGCAGGGGAAGGTACGAGAAACACCATATATTTT. Translating it yields CASSRAGEGTRNTIYF.

The chain uses TRBV28 and TRBJ1-5, with 10 bases identical to TRBD1. CDR1 and CDR2 (germline): MDHEN, SYDVKM. The CDR3 totals 16 residues. Losses at the gene ends were 4 bases for V and 5 bases for J; bases not matched to a gene: 8. CDR3: CASSSSGTGVDQPQHF. In DNA form, the CDR3 reads TGTGCCAGCAGTTCCTCCGGGACAGGGGTGGATCAGCCCCAGCATTTT. The full variable domain, in which reference TRBV28 and TRBJ1-5 provide the parts outside the CDR3, is DVKVTQSSRYLVKRTGEKVFLECVQDMDHENMFWYRQDPGLGLRLIYFSYDVKMKEKGDIPEGYSVSREKKERFSLILESASTNQTSMYLCASSSSGTGVDQPQHFGDGTRLSIL.

The V call is TRBV7-2, the J call TRBJ2-1; D possibly corresponds to TRBD2 (5 bases). V lost 9 bases and J 2 bases, leaving 11 bases between the germline ends. The CDR3 is 13 amino acids. Germline CDR1 SGHTA, CDR2 FQGNSA. The CDR3 sequence: CASRPGTYNEQFF. CDR3 sequence (DNA): TGTGCCAGTCGACCGGGAACCTACAATGAGCAGTTCTTC. The entire variable domain, with the rest obtained from reference TRBV7-2 and TRBJ2-1, is as follows: GAGVSQSPSNKVTEKGKDVELRCDPISGHTALYWYRQSLGQGLEFLIYFQGNSAPDKSGLPSDRFSAERTGGSVSTLTIQRTQQEDSAVYLCASRPGTYNEQFFGPGTRLTVL.

V gene TRBV6-6 combines with J gene TRBJ1-5, with D possibly matching TRBD1 (5 bases). The germline V gene has CDR1 MNHNY and CDR2 SVGAGI (reference sequence). This CDR3 region has 15 residues. Trimming removed 6 bases from V and 0 bases from J, with 12 bases in between. The CDR3 spells CASSLDSYSNQPQHF. CDR3 sequence (DNA): TGTGCCAGCAGCCTCGACAGTTATAGCAATCAGCCCCAGCATTTT.

The V and J genes are TRBV18 and TRBJ2-5; D is possibly TRBD1 (6 bases). Germline V gene lookup returns CDR1 KGHSH and CDR2 LQKENI. CDR3 length: 16 residues. V was pared by 0 bases and J by 11 bases, with 22 bases between. CDR3 region: CASSPPEQGSLGEQYF. In DNA, the CDR3 is TGTGCCAGCTCACCACCGGAACAGGGTAGCCTTGGGGAGCAGTACTTC.

CDR3 coding DNA: TGTGCCAGCATGGGACAGGGTATTAATGGCTACACCTTC. Amino acid sequence: CASMGQGINGYTF. The chain recombines TRBV25-1 with TRBJ1-2, with 9 bases fitting TRBD1. From germline, CDR1 is MGHDK and CDR2 SYGVNS. V lost 7 bases, J lost 6 bases, and 6 bases stayed unmatched. The length of the CDR3 is 13 residues.

This sequence joins TRBV28 and TRBJ1-3, with 9 bases matching TRBD1. The V gene end was trimmed by 8 bases and the J gene end by 6 bases; junction bases not matched to a gene: 14. CDR1 is MDHEN, CDR2 SYDVKM, per germline. CDR3 length: 16 amino acids. CDR3 nucleotides: TGTGCCAGCCGCCTCCCGGGACAGGGAGGAGAAAACACCATATATTTT. Protein product: CASRLPGQGGENTIYF.

The V call is TRBV6-5, the J call TRBJ1-2; no clear D gene. Germline V gives CDR1 MNHEY, CDR2 SVGAGI. Trimming cost V 0 bases and J 0 bases, with 11 bases left between them. This CDR3 contains 16 residues. CDR3 nucleotide sequence: TGTGCCAGCAGTTACTCGATCCATAGCTCTAACTATGGCTACACCTTC. It is translated as CASSYSIHSSNYGYTF.

Remarks on this clone: This sample also contains other DNA sequences that code for the same CDR3. The rearrangement uses TRBV7-3 and TRBJ1-1, with D possibly TRBD1 on 5 matching bases. Germline-derived CDR1 and CDR2 are SGHTA and FQGTGA. The CDR3 spans 13 residues. V lost 0 bases and J 6 bases, leaving 8 bases between the germline ends. Here the CDR3 DNA reads TGTGCCAGCAGCTTAACGTCAGGGTCTGAAGCTTTCTTT. This sequence encodes CASSLTSGSEAFF. The full variable domain, in which reference TRBV7-3 and TRBJ1-1 provide the parts outside the CDR3, is GAGVSQTPSNKVTEKGKYVELRCDPISGHTALYWYRQSLGQGPEFLIYFQGTGAADDSGLPNDRFFAVRPEGSVSTLKIQRTERGDSAVYLCASSLTSGSEAFFGQGTRLTVV.

The chain employs TRBV14 and TRBJ2-7; TRBD2 might be the D (6 bases). CDR1 and CDR2 (germline): SGHDN, FVKESK. V dropped 2 bases and J dropped 2 bases, with 13 bases sitting between them. The CDR3 totals 15 residues. Written as DNA, the CDR3 is TGTGCCAGCAGCCAAAGTGGGACTCTCACCTACGAGCAGTACTTC. This translates into CASSQSGTLTYEQYF.

The rearrangement uses TRBV9 and TRBJ2-5; 13 bases line up with TRBD2. Trimming removed 4 bases from V and 4 bases from J; junction bases left unmatched: 4. The CDR3 runs to 15 residues. Germline V CDR1 and CDR2: SGDLS, YYNGEE. CDR3 bases: TGTGCCAGCAGCCCAACTAGCGGGGGGGTAGAGACCCAGTACTTC. Translation: CASSPTSGGVETQYF.

The V gene is TRBV6-1, the J gene TRBJ2-7, with TRBD1 as a possible D gene (6 bases). CDR3 length: 11 amino acids. Germline CDR1 reads MNHNS; CDR2 reads SASEGT. Trimming took off 7 bases at V and 5 bases at J, with 9 bases between the two ends. The CDR3 sequence: CASTRGHEQYF. CDR3 sequence (DNA): TGTGCCAGCACCAGGGGCCACGAGCAGTACTTC.

The chain joins TRBV7-6 to TRBJ1-3; 7 bases fit TRBD1. The V segment lost 0 bases and the J segment 2 bases; nucleotides outside the gene matches: 7. CDR1 and CDR2 from the germline V gene are SGHVS and FNYEAQ. CDR3 length: 17 residues. In nucleotides, the CDR3 is TGTGCCAGCAGCTTAGCTCCGGGACAGACTCCTGGAAACACCATATATTTT. Translated, it gives CASSLAPGQTPGNTIYF.